This is a list of T cell receptor beta chains from one sample in a study of CD8 T cells in ankylosing spondylitis. TCRdb re-derived calls from the 5' RACE reads in MiXCR, one entry per CDR3 protein. The sample comprises a few hundred thousand distinct CDR3 sequences, around 7.6% of which are singletons, and more than 14% rests with the top ten. Sequenced input: blood, either unsorted or a sorted T cell fraction (not recorded which). The receptors come from a male donor with ankylosing spondylitis. Each CDR3 is given with its conserved first and last residue. The order of the fields is V gene, J gene, CDR3 protein.

V: TRBV10-3; J: TRBJ2-7; CDR3: CAISGGSRAGGEQYF
V: TRBV4-2; J: TRBJ2-3; CDR3: CASSQDQQLNTDTQYF
V: TRBV29-1; J: TRBJ2-3; CDR3: CSVVGGAFTDTQYF
V: TRBV2; J: TRBJ2-1; CDR3: CASSVGPTYNEQFF
V: TRBV30; J: TRBJ2-1; CDR3: CAWGNSNEQFF
V: TRBV5-1; J: TRBJ1-4; CDR3: CASSRSGGLTTNEKLFF
V: TRBV18; J: TRBJ2-2; CDR3: CASSPPPVGARTGELFF
V: TRBV3-1; J: TRBJ2-5; CDR3: CASSQDATWGETQYF
V: TRBV29-1; J: TRBJ2-2; CDR3: CSVERGLANTGELFF
V: TRBV30; J: TRBJ2-7; CDR3: CAWSGTGSSHEQYF
V: TRBV11-1; J: TRBJ2-1; CDR3: CASSLGTTSGALDEQFF
V: TRBV7-3; J: TRBJ2-3; CDR3: CASSRGSGGVDTQYF
V: TRBV5-6; J: TRBJ2-7; CDR3: CASSLADRVTQQYF
V: TRBV12-3/TRBV12-4; J: TRBJ2-7; CDR3: CASSLSGQAYEQYF
V: TRBV2; J: TRBJ1-1; CDR3: CASSEDHNSNTEAFF
V: TRBV4-3; J: TRBJ1-1; CDR3: CASSHRTRKAEAFF
V: TRBV7-2; J: TRBJ2-1; CDR3: CASSLVVSPAEQFF
V: TRBV29-1; J: TRBJ2-7; CDR3: CSVEDGQGAYEQYF
V: TRBV3-1; J: TRBJ2-3; CDR3: CASSQVSGLNTDTQYF
V: TRBV20-1; J: TRBJ1-6; CDR3: CSAQGMTGPTTALGSPLHF
V: TRBV18; J: TRBJ2-7; CDR3: CASSPGGLAGPYEQYF
V: TRBV30; J: TRBJ2-7; CDR3: CAWSGGLGPSYEQYF